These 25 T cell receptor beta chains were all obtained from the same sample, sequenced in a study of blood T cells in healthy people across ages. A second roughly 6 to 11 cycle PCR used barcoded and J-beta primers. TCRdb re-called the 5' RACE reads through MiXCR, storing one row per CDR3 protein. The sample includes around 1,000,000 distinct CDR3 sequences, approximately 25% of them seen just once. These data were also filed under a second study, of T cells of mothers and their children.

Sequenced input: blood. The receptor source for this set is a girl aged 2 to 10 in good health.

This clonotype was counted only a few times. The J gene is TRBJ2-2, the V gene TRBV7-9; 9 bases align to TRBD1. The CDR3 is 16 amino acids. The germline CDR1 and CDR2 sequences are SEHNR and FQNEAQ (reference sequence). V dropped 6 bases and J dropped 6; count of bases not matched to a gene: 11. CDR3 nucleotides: TGTGCCAGCAGTCCCCAAAGGGGACAGGGTCCCGGGGAGCTGTTTTTT. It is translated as CASSPQRGQGPGELFF.

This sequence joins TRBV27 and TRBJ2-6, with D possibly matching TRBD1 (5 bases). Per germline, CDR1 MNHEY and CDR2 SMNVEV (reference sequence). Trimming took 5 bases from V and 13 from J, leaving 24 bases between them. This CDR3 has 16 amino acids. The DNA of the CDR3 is TGTGCCAGCAGTACAGGAGTTATCACTCATAGATCAGTCCTGACTTTC. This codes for CASSTGVITHRSVLTF.

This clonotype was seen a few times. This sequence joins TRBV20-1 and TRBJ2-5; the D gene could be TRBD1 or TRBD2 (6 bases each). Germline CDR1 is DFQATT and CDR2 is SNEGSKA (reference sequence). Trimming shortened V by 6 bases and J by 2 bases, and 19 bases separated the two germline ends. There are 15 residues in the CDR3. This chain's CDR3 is CSATGHRGVQETQYF. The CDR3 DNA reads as TGCAGTGCCACGGGTCATAGGGGGGTACAAGAGACCCAGTACTTC.

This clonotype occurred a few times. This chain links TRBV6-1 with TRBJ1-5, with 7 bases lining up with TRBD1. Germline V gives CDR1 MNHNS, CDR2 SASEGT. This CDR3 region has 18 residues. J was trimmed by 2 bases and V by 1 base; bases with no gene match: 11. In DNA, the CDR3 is TGTGCCAGCAGTGAAGGGCTAACAGGGGTATTAGGCAATCAGCCCCAGCATTTT. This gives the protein CASSEGLTGVLGNQPQHF.

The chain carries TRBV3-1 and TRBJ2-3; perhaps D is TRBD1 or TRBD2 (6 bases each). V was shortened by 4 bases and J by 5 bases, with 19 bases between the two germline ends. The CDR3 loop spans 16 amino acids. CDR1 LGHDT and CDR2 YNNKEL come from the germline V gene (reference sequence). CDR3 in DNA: TGTGCCAGCAGCCTCCCCCCCGGGGGCGGAAAAGATACGCAGTATTTT. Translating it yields CASSLPPGGGKDTQYF.

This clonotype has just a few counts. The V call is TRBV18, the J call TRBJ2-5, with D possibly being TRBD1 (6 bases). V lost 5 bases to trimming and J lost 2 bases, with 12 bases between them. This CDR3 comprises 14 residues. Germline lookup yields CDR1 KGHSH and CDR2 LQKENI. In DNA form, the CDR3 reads TGTGCCAGCTCAGGGGCAGGGGAGCAAGAGACCCAGTACTTC. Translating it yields CASSGAGEQETQYF. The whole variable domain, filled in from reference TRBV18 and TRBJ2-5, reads NAGVMQNPRHLVRRRGQEARLRCSPMKGHSHVYWYRQLPEEGLKFMVYLQKENIIDESGMPKERFSAEFPKEGPSILRIQQVVRGDSAAYFCASSGAGEQETQYFGPGTRLLVL.

The DNA for the CDR3 is TGCAGCGTTAATCACGGAGACCAAGAGACCCAGTACTTC. Amino acid sequence: CSVNHGDQETQYF. The chain combines TRBV29-1 with TRBJ2-5, with unresolved D. The V and J ends lost 5 bases and 0 bases respectively, with 10 bases between them. Germline CDR1 is SQVTM and CDR2 is ANQGSEA. The CDR3 spans 13 residues.

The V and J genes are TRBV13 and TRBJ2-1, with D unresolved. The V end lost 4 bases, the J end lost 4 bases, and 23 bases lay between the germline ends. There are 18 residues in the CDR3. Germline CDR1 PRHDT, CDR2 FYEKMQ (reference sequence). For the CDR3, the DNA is TGTGCCAGCAGCTCTACCGACGGGCCGGCGATCGGATACAATGAGCAGTTCTTC. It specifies CASSSTDGPAIGYNEQFF.

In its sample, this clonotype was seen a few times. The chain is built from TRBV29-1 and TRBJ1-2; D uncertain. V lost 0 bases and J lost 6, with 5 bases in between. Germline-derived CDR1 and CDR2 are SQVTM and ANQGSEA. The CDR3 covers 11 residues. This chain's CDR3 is CSVEDYHGYTF. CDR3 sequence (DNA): TGCAGCGTTGAAGATTATCATGGCTACACCTTC.

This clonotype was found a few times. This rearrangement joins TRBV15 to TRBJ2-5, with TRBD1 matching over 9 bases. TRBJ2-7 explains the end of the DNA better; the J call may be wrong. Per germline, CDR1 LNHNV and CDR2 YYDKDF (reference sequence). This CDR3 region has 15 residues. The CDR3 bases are TGTGCCACCAGCAGAGAAAGGACAGGGGCTTACGAGCAGTACTTC. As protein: CATSRERTGAYEQYF.

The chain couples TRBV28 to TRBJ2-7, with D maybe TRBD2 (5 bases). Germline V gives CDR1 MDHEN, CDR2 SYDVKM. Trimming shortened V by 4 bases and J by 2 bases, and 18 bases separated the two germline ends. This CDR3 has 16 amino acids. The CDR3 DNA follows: TGTGCCAGCAGTTCCAGACTATTAAGTAGGCCCTACGAGCAGTACTTC. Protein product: CASSSRLLSRPYEQYF. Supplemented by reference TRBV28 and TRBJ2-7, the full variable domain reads DVKVTQSSRYLVKRTGEKVFLECVQDMDHENMFWYRQDPGLGLRLIYFSYDVKMKEKGDIPEGYSVSREKKERFSLILESASTNQTSMYLCASSSRLLSRPYEQYFGPGTRLTVT.

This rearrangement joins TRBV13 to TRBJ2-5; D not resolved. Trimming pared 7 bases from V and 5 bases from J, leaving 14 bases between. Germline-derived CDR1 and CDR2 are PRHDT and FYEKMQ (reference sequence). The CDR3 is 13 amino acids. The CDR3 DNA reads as TGTGCCAGCACCATAAGGATTGAGGAGACCCAGTACTTC. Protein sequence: CASTIRIEETQYF.

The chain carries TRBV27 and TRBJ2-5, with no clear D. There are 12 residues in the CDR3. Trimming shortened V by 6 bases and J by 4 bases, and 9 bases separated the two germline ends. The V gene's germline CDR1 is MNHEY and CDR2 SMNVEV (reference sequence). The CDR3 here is CASRRRRETQYF. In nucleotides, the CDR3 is TGTGCCAGCAGACGGCGTAGAGAGACCCAGTACTTC.

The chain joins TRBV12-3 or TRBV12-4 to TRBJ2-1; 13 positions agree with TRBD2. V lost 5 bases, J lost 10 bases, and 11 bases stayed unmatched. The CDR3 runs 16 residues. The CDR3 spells CASSTTGTSGTGEQFF. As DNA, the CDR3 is TGTGCCAGCAGTACAACCGGGACTAGCGGGACGGGAGAGCAGTTCTTC.

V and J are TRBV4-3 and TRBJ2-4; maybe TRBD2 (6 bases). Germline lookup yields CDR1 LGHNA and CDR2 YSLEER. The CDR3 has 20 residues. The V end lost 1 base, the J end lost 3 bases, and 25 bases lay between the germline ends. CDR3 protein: CASSQVSPGWNWEDKNIQYF. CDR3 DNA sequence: TGCGCCAGCAGCCAAGTGTCCCCAGGCTGGAACTGGGAGGACAAAAACATTCAGTACTTC.

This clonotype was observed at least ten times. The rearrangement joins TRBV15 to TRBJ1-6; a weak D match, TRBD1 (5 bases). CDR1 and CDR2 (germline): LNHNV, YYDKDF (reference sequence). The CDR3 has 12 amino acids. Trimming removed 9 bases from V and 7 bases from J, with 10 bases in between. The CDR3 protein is CATGTENSPLHF. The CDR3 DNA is TGTGCCACTGGGACGGAAAATTCACCCCTCCACTTT. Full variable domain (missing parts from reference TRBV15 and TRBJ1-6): DAMVIQNPRYQVTQFGKPVTLSCSQTLNHNVMYWYQQKSSQAPKLLFHYYDKDFNNEADTPDNFQSRRPNTSFCFLDIRSPGLGDTAMYLCATGTENSPLHFGNGTRLTVT.

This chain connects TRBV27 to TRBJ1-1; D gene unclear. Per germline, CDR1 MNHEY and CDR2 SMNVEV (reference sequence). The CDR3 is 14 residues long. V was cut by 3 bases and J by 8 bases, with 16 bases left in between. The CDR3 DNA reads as TGTGCCAGCAGTTTCACTCACCCCGAGGTGGAAGCTTTCTTT. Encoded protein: CASSFTHPEVEAFF.

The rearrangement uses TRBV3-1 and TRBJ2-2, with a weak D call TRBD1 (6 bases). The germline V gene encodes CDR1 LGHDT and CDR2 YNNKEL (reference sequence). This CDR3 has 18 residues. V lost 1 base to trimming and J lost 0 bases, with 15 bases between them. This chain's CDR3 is CASSQGEAQGSNTGELFF. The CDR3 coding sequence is TGTGCCAGCAGCCAAGGAGAAGCCCAGGGGTCGAACACCGGGGAGCTGTTTTTT.

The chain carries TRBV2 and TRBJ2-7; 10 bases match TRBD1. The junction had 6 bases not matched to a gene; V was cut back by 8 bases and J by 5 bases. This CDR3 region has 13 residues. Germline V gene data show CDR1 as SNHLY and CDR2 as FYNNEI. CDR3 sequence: CASVRQGAHEQYF. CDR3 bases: TGTGCCAGCGTTAGACAGGGGGCCCACGAGCAGTACTTC. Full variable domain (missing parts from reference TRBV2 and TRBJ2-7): EPEVTQTPSHQVTQMGQEVILRCVPISNHLYFYWYRQILGQKVEFLVSFYNNEISEKSEIFDDQFSVERPDGSNFTLKIRSTKLEDSAMYFCASVRQGAHEQYFGPGTRLTVT.

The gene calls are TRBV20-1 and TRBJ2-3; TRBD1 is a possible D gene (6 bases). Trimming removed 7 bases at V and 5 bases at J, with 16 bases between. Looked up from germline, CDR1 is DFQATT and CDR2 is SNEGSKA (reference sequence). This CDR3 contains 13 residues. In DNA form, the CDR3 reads TGCAGTGTACAGGGCAAAATAGGAGATACGCAGTATTTT. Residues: CSVQGKIGDTQYF.

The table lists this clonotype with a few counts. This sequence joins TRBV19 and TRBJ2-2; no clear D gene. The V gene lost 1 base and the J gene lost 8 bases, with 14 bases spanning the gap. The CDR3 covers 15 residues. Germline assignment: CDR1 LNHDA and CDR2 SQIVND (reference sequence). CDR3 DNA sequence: TGTGCCAGTAGTATAGCTGTAGGAGCCGGAGGGGAGCTGTTTTTT. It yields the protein CASSIAVGAGGELFF.

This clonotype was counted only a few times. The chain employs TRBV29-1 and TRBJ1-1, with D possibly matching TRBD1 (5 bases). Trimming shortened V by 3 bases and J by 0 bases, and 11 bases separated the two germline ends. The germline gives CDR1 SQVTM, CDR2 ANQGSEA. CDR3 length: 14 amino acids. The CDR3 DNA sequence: TGCAGCGTTGAGGGGACTACTATGAACACTGAAGCTTTCTTT. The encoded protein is CSVEGTTMNTEAFF. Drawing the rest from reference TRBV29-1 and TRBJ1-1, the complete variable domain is SAVISQKPSRDICQRGTSLTIQCQVDSQVTMMFWYRQQPGQSLTLIATANQGSEATYESGFVIDKFPISRPNLTFSTLTVSNMSPEDSSIYLCSVEGTTMNTEAFFGQGTRLTVV.

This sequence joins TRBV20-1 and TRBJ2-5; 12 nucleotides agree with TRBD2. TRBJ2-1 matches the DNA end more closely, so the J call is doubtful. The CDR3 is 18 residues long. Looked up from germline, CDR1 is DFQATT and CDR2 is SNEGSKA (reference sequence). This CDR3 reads CSARGPITGLAGRNEQFF. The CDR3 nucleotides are TGCAGTGCTAGGGGACCGATAACAGGACTAGCGGGGCGAAATGAGCAGTTCTTC.

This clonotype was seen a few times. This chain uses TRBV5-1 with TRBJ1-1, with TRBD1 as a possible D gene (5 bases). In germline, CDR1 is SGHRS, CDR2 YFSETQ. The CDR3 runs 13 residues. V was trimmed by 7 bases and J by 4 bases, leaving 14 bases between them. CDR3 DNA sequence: TGCGCCAGCGCCTATAGGAGGGGCACTGAAGCTTTCTTT. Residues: CASAYRRGTEAFF. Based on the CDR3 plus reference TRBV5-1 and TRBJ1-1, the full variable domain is KAGVTQTPRYLIKTRGQQVTLSCSPISGHRSVSWYQQTPGQGLQFLFEYFSETQRNKGNFPGRFSGRQFSNSRSEMNVSTLELGDSALYLCASAYRRGTEAFFGQGTRLTVV.

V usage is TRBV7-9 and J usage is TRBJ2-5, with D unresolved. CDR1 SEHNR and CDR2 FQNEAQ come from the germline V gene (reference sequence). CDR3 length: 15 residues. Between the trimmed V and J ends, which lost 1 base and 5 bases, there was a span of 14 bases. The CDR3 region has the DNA TGTGCCAGCAGCTTAGGTGGGGAATTGAGGGAGACCCAGTACTTC. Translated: CASSLGGELRETQYF. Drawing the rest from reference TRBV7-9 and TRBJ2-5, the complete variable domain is DTGVSQNPRHKITKRGQNVTFRCDPISEHNRLYWYRQTLGQGPEFLTYFQNEAQLEKSRLLSDRFSAERPKGSFSTLEIQRTEQGDSAMYLCASSLGGELRETQYFGPGTRLLVL.